This TCR beta chain was found in a study of T cells in Graves' hyperthyroidism and ophthalmopathy. RNA transcripts yielded amplified TCR beta CDR3 regions. HTBI primers drove first-round RT-PCR of the TCR CDR3. Each CDR3 protein is one row after TCRdb ran MiXCR on the multiplex PCR reads. The sample lists about 700,000 distinct CDR3 sequences; 11% to 15% were seen once. CDR1 and CDR2 (germline): MNHEY, SMNVEV (reference sequence). Unmatched junction bases numbered 7, after V lost 6 bases and J lost 2 bases. CDR3 length: 14 residues. Fresh peripheral blood, about 10 ml of it, supplied the PBMCs. This clonotype was detected many times.

This sequence was found in a woman between 18 and 30 years old with Graves' hyperthyroidism. Sample: blood. The chain has TRBV27 and TRBJ2-7, with 7 bases aligning to TRBD1. The CDR3 spells CASSRGQPPYEQYF. The CDR3 nucleotides read TGTGCCAGCAGCCGGGGACAGCCCCCCTACGAGCAGTACTTC.